The rows below give T cell receptor beta chains drawn from one sample of a study of blood T cell repertoires in COVID-19. Only in-frame clones appear in the TCRdb table, and some are missing; sequencing was by immunoSEQ multiplex PCR. In the table there are over 150,000 clones, almost 85% of which are singletons. The sample taken for sequencing was peripheral blood. The source of these receptors is a man between 18 and 35 years old with active or convalescent COVID-19. Both conserved end residues are trimmed from each CDR3. The order of the fields is J gene, V gene, CDR3 protein.

>TRBJ1-5|TRBV19
ASSIPQGNQPQH
>TRBJ1-1|TRBV12-3/TRBV12-4
ASSRRALTEAF
>TRBJ1-5|TRBV29-1
SVAKGSGNQPQH
>TRBJ1-4|TRBV6-1
ASSDRAINEKLF
>TRBJ1-1|TRBV5-1
ASAGQGRTEAF
>TRBJ1-2|TRBV12-3/TRBV12-4
ASSFRAGAGYT
>TRBJ2-3|TRBV7-9
ASSLVNPGTDTQY
>TRBJ2-5|TRBV11-2
ASSPNTETQY
>TRBJ2-2|TRBV7-3
ASSLALADNTGELF
>TRBJ1-2|TRBV6-5
ASSRDRSSYT
>TRBJ1-1|TRBV12-3/TRBV12-4
ASSLQGGTEAF
>TRBJ1-3|TRBV9
ASTRQTPGNTIY
>TRBJ2-7|TRBV28
ASSLPLREAISYEQY
>TRBJ2-5|TRBV5-1
ASSLAWTGGLVETQY
>TRBJ2-1|TRBV7-2
ASSPHSGSSYNEQF
>TRBJ1-4|TRBV7-9
ASSLEMGRQTNEKLF
>TRBJ1-1|TRBV6-5
ASSYTPDRATEAF
>TRBJ2-3|TRBV9
ASSVASGRVGTDTQY
>TRBJ1-1|TRBV18
ASSPMGQGGTEAF
>TRBJ2-2|TRBV2
ASRVGLAGGAGELF
>TRBJ2-5|TRBV7-8
ASSLVTGGRRETQY
>TRBJ2-4|TRBV11-2
ASSTSGGKNIQY
>TRBJ2-7|TRBV6-1
ASSRGQGNYEQY
>TRBJ1-5|TRBV5-5
ASSPWTGDQPQH
>TRBJ1-6|TRBV12-5
ASGSQGKGAYNSPLH
>TRBJ1-5|TRBV2
ASSEGRAPLQH
>TRBJ2-3|TRBV19
ASSIATSGYTDTQY
>TRBJ1-1|TRBV6-5
ASSYSYLNTEAF
>TRBJ2-3|TRBV7-6
ASSSTVGGGHMSYTQY
>TRBJ2-5|TRBV19
ASSRTGSQETQY
>TRBJ2-5|TRBV6-2/TRBV6-3
ASSRPTSGRFETQY
>TRBJ2-1|TRBV4-1
ASGKTSGYNEQF
>TRBJ1-1|TRBV19
ASSIEQTTEAF
>TRBJ1-2|TRBV5-1
ASSLDPRANYGYT
>TRBJ1-2|TRBV4-1
ASSQDWTGAYGYT
>TRBJ2-5|TRBV7-2
ASSLMASIEGTQY
>TRBJ2-5|TRBV2
ASTGVVKTQY
>TRBJ2-5|TRBV2
ASSGLETQY
>TRBJ2-2|TRBV7-9
ASSLYNPNTGELF
>TRBJ2-7|TRBV9
ASSTGAGPLEQY
>TRBJ1-5|TRBV7-9
ASSPAGDRPYSNQPQH
>TRBJ1-1|TRBV19
ASSMDRGRAEAF
>TRBJ2-1|TRBV10-2
ASRSTSNEQF
>TRBJ1-6|TRBV5-1
ASSRTGGDMASPLH
>TRBJ1-1|TRBV18
ASSPPPAQDTEAF
>TRBJ1-2|TRBV7-9
ASEFSPDYGYT
>TRBJ2-3|TRBV3-1/TRBV3-2
ASSQGTRGGDTQY
>TRBJ1-2|TRBV21-1
ASAKGGDRASYGYT
>TRBJ2-1|TRBV10-1
ASSPSGPRNEQF
>TRBJ1-1|TRBV5-1
ASSLRTGKMNTEAF
>TRBJ1-2|TRBV6-6
GTGAGPYGYT
>TRBJ2-3|TRBV6-1
ASSVQGAGSTDTQY
>TRBJ2-7|TRBV28
ASSPDRISYEQY
>TRBJ1-2|TRBV2
ASTGLANYGYT